Listed below are T cell receptor beta chains from one sample, sequenced in a study of CD8+ T cells in alopecia areata. Produced via immunoSEQ multiplex PCR; TCRdb's table is partial and in-frame only. The sample has about 250,000 clones; 60% are singletons. The material sequenced was CD4+ T cells sorted from blood, taken around week 52, from a patient treated with tofacitinib. The receptors shown here come from a human donor with alopecia areata. The CDR3 runs from the conserved cysteine through the conserved F or W. The D gene is left open where the match is weak. Part of the rows lack a size; the others show once, few, many or a class for expanded clones.

J: TRBJ2-1; V: TRBV4-2; size: NA; D: NA; CDR3: CASSQAGGSYNEQFF; DNA: TGTGCCAGCAGCCAAGCTGGAGGTTCCTACAATGAGCAGTTCTTC
J: TRBJ1-6; V: TRBV4-2; size: NA; D: TRBD1; CDR3: CASSQEQQGLGYNSPLHF; DNA: TGTGCCAGCAGCCAAGAGCAACAGGGGTTAGGGTATAATTCACCCCTCCACTTT
J: TRBJ2-7; V: TRBV19; size: once; D: TRBD1; CDR3: CASSMGQVSYEQYF; DNA: TGTGCCAGTAGTATGGGACAGGTCTCCTACGAGCAGTACTTC
J: TRBJ1-1; V: TRBV4-3; size: NA; D: NA; CDR3: CASSQSPAGGSAEAFF; DNA: TGCGCCAGCAGCCAGAGCCCGGCGGGGGGATCCGCTGAAGCTTTCTTT
J: TRBJ2-2; V: TRBV29-1; size: NA; D: NA; CDR3: CSVMRGTGELFF; DNA: TGCAGCGTTATGAGGGGCACCGGGGAGCTGTTTTTT
J: TRBJ1-3; V: TRBV30; size: once; D: NA; CDR3: CAWSQFGNTIYF; DNA: TGTGCCTGGAGTCAATTTGGAAACACCATATATTTT
J: TRBJ1-2; V: TRBV25-1; size: NA; D: TRBD1; CDR3: CASSDPGTGHYGYTF; DNA: TGTGCCAGCAGTGATCCCGGGACAGGCCACTATGGCTACACCTTC
J: TRBJ2-5; V: TRBV7-9; size: few; D: NA; CDR3: CASSRTETETQYF; DNA: TGTGCCAGCAGCCGGACGGAGACAGAGACCCAGTACTTC
J: TRBJ1-5; V: TRBV13; size: NA; D: NA; CDR3: CASGVGSNQPQHF; DNA: TGTGCCAGCGGGGTGGGGAGCAATCAGCCCCAGCATTTT
J: TRBJ2-3; V: TRBV2; size: NA; D: NA; CDR3: CASSEERELSTDTQYF; DNA: TGTGCCAGCAGTGAAGAAAGGGAGCTTAGCACAGATACGCAGTATTTT
J: TRBJ2-3; V: TRBV29-1; size: NA; D: TRBD2; CDR3: CSVSGGADTQYF; DNA: TGCAGCGTTAGCGGGGGGGCCGATACGCAGTATTTT
J: TRBJ2-2; V: TRBV2; size: few; D: NA; CDR3: CASTFRVTGELFF; DNA: TGTGCCAGCACGTTCAGGGTTACCGGGGAGCTGTTTTTT
J: TRBJ2-5; V: TRBV30; size: NA; D: NA; CDR3: CAWSVQRGETQYF; DNA: TGTGCCTGGAGTGTACAGAGGGGTGAGACCCAGTACTTC
J: TRBJ1-2; V: TRBV7-9; size: NA; D: NA; CDR3: CASSLGGSNYGYTF; DNA: TGTGCCAGCAGCTTAGGGGGCTCTAACTATGGCTACACCTTC
J: TRBJ2-3; V: TRBV7-2; size: NA; D: NA; CDR3: CASSPRTGDTQYF; DNA: TGTGCCAGCAGCCCCAGGACGGGGGATACGCAGTATTTT
J: TRBJ1-2; V: TRBV15; size: NA; D: NA; CDR3: CATSREANGRMGYTF; DNA: TGTGCCACCAGCAGAGAGGCTAACGGGCGTATGGGCTACACCTTC
J: TRBJ1-3; V: TRBV5-4; size: NA; D: NA; CDR3: CASSLSASGNTIYF; DNA: TGTGCCAGCAGCTTGTCGGCCTCTGGAAACACCATATATTTT
J: TRBJ2-2; V: TRBV29-1; size: NA; D: NA; CDR3: CSAHGGRDTGELFF; DNA: TGCAGCGCTCACGGGGGTCGAGACACCGGGGAGCTGTTTTTT
J: TRBJ1-2; V: TRBV4-1; size: NA; D: NA; CDR3: CASSQDRGLSPNYGYTF; DNA: TGCGCCAGCAGCCAAGATCGCGGCCTCTCACCGAACTATGGCTACACCTTC
J: TRBJ2-5; V: TRBV30; size: few; D: NA; CDR3: CAGDDKRETQYF; DNA: TGTGCCGGGGACGACAAAAGGGAGACCCAGTACTTC
J: TRBJ1-1; V: TRBV14; size: NA; D: NA; CDR3: CASSIIDGPAEAFF; DNA: TGTGCCAGCAGCATTATTGACGGTCCGGCTGAAGCTTTCTTT
J: TRBJ1-2; V: TRBV30; size: NA; D: TRBD1; CDR3: CASFHRTGGNGYTF; DNA: TGTGCCTCCTTCCATAGAACAGGGGGCAACGGCTACACCTTC